One and the same sample provided the 26 T cell receptor beta chains below, sequenced in a study of identical twins. TCRdb called the 5' RACE reads again in MiXCR, with one record for every CDR3 protein. This table has 200,000 or so distinct CDR3 sequences, around 6.8% appearing once. The same sample was also studied in work on yellow fever vaccine responses in identical twins.

The sequenced material came from memory (CD45RO+) T cells sorted from blood. These TCRs come from a woman younger than 35 in good health.

This clonotype appeared a few times. The J gene is TRBJ2-7, the V gene TRBV6-6, with a tentative D call TRBD2 (7 bases). The CDR3 has 13 residues. Trimming removed 0 bases at V and 6 bases at J, with 9 bases between. Germline CDR1 MNHNY, CDR2 SVGAGI (reference sequence). CDR3 region: CASSYSGGLEQYF. Written as DNA, the CDR3 is TGTGCCAGCAGTTACTCGGGGGGGCTCGAGCAGTACTTC.

This clonotype has only a few counts. The rearrangement links TRBV11-3 to TRBJ2-3; no clear D. The germline V gene has CDR1 SGHNT and CDR2 YENEEA. CDR3 length: 12 amino acids. Trimming removed 2 bases from V and 6 bases from J, with 6 bases in between. DNA of the CDR3: TGTGCCAGCAGCTTAAGGTTTGATACGCAGTATTTT. Translating it yields CASSLRFDTQYF.

This chain joins TRBV5-1 and TRBJ2-1; TRBD2 matches 10 bases. The length of the CDR3 is 16 residues. The junction had 11 bases not matched to a gene; V was cut back by 2 bases and J by 9 bases. The V gene's germline CDR1 is SGHRS and CDR2 YFSETQ. Here the CDR3 DNA reads TGCGCCAGCAGCTTAGTTGCCCAGCGGGGGGGCCTTGAGCAGTTCTTC. It encodes CASSLVAQRGGLEQFF.

This clonotype has only a few counts. The chain links TRBV20-1 to TRBJ2-7; 11 bases agree with TRBD1. The CDR3 is 14 amino acids. Trimming took 3 bases from V and 6 from J; bases not matched to a gene: 7. CDR1 and CDR2 (germline): DFQATT, SNEGSKA (reference sequence). This CDR3 reads CSASWDRGFSEQYF. The CDR3 DNA reads TGCAGTGCTAGTTGGGACAGGGGGTTTTCCGAGCAGTACTTC.

The table lists this clonotype with many counts. The chain joins TRBV5-1 to TRBJ2-7; the D gene could be TRBD1 or TRBD2 (5 bases each). This CDR3 is built from 16 residues. Germline lookup yields CDR1 SGHRS and CDR2 YFSETQ. V lost 4 bases to trimming and J lost 5 bases, with 22 bases between them. The CDR3 sequence: CASSPEARGARDEQYF. DNA of the CDR3: TGCGCCAGCAGCCCAGAGGCGAGAGGGGCTCGGGACGAGCAGTACTTC.

CDR3 bases: TGTGCCAGCAGACATGGACAGGGGGGTTTCTACAATGAGCAGTTCTTC. Translated: CASRHGQGGFYNEQFF. This chain uses TRBV5-6 with TRBJ2-1, with 10 bases that match TRBD1. Germline CDR1 is SGHDT and CDR2 is YYEEEE. V dropped 5 bases and J dropped 3; count of bases not matched to a gene: 8. The length of the CDR3 is 16 residues.

The V gene is TRBV15, the J gene TRBJ1-4; weak D call: TRBD1 (6 bases). Trimming removed 2 bases from V and 8 bases from J, with 12 bases in between. The germline CDR1 and CDR2 sequences are LNHNV and YYDKDF (reference sequence). There are 14 residues in the CDR3. The CDR3 here is CATSRTGNAEKLFF. The DNA for the CDR3 is TGTGCCACCAGCAGAACAGGGAATGCGGAAAAACTGTTTTTT.

This clonotype showed up many times. This chain connects TRBV20-1 to TRBJ2-1; no clear D. Germline-derived CDR1 and CDR2 are DFQATT and SNEGSKA (reference sequence). This CDR3 is 14 amino acids long. The V and J ends lost 0 bases and 6 bases respectively, with 12 bases between them. CDR3 sequence reads: CSARDNTEINEQFF. Here the CDR3 DNA reads TGCAGTGCTAGAGATAACACAGAGATCAATGAGCAGTTCTTC.

This clonotype was counted at least ten times. J is TRBJ2-2 and V is TRBV11-3; D is unresolved. In germline, CDR1 is SGHNT, CDR2 YENEEA. The CDR3 extends over 13 amino acids. Trimming removed 6 bases from V and 7 bases from J, with 12 bases in between. CDR3 residues: CASSSLPVGELFF. The CDR3 DNA is TGTGCCAGCAGTTCTTTACCGGTCGGGGAGCTGTTTTTT.

This clonotype was seen ten or more times. This sequence joins TRBV20-1 and TRBJ1-5; D unresolved. V lost 1 base, J lost 6 bases, and 13 bases lay in between. This CDR3 comprises 14 residues. Per germline, CDR1 DFQATT and CDR2 SNEGSKA (reference sequence). The CDR3 coding sequence is TGCAGTGCTAGAGGTGGGCAGGCCTCTCAGCCCCAGCATTTT. Translation: CSARGGQASQPQHF.

The chain uses TRBV28 and TRBJ2-7; possibly TRBD1 for D (7 bases). The CDR3 spans 12 residues. CDR1 is MDHEN, CDR2 SYDVKM, per germline. The ends were cut back, 6 bases at V and 11 bases at J, with 17 bases in the middle. CDR3 DNA sequence: TGTGCCAGCAGACTTCTCGACAGGGAGGAGTACTTC. It is translated as CASRLLDREEYF.

The V call is TRBV4-1, the J call TRBJ2-3; 7 nucleotides agree with TRBD2. Germline loops: CDR1 MGHRA, CDR2 YSYEKL. The CDR3 extends over 17 amino acids. The junction had 14 bases not matched to a gene; V was cut back by 0 bases and J by 8 bases. The CDR3 DNA reads TGCGCCAGCAGCCAAGATCTCGGGGCGGGGGTAAAGGGTACGCAGTATTTT. Translation gives CASSQDLGAGVKGTQYF.

This clonotype appeared a few times. The rearrangement uses TRBV10-3 and TRBJ2-7; TRBD1 matches 11 bases. Germline values: CDR1 ENHRY, CDR2 SYGVKD. The CDR3 spans 15 residues. V dropped 4 bases and J dropped 2; count of bases not matched to a gene: 4. CDR3 sequence reads: CAISVGTGGTYEQYF. CDR3 nucleotide sequence: TGTGCCATCAGTGTAGGGACAGGGGGGACCTACGAGCAGTACTTC.

The J gene is TRBJ2-1, the V gene TRBV7-3, with 10 bases that match TRBD2. J lost 9 bases, V lost 3 bases, and 8 bases had no gene match. Germline V gives CDR1 SGHTA, CDR2 FQGTGA. The CDR3 is made up of 15 amino acids. CDR3 residues: CASSLSGGAAIEQFF. The CDR3 coding sequence is TGTGCCAGCAGCTTGAGCGGGGGGGCAGCTATTGAGCAGTTCTTC.

This clonotype was counted between two and nine times. The chain has TRBV4-2 and TRBJ2-1; 7 bases fit TRBD1. Trimming took 3 bases from V and 9 from J; bases not matched to a gene: 5. The CDR3 contains 13 residues. Germline-derived CDR1 and CDR2 are LGHNA and YNFKEQ. The CDR3 loop reads CASSQGTGVEQFF. CDR3 coding DNA: TGTGCCAGCAGCCAGGGAACAGGGGTTGAGCAGTTCTTC.

This clonotype has ten or more counts. This chain uses TRBV28 with TRBJ1-2; 7 nucleotides align to TRBD1. This CDR3 has 15 residues. J lost 1 base, V lost 6 bases, and 8 bases had no gene match. Per the germline V gene, CDR1 is MDHEN and CDR2 is SYDVKM. The CDR3 DNA follows: TGTGCCAGCAGCCCCCCGGACAGGAGTAACTATGGCTACACCTTC. Its translation: CASSPPDRSNYGYTF.

This clonotype was detected a few times. The CDR3 sequence: CASSQYSPWDTEAFF. In nucleotides, the CDR3 is TGCGCCAGCAGCCAGTATTCTCCATGGGACACTGAAGCTTTCTTT. The chain links TRBV5-1 to TRBJ1-1; D unresolved. CDR3 length: 15 amino acids. With 4 bases removed from V and 3 bases from J, the gap between germline ends came to 16 bases. Germline CDR1 SGHRS, CDR2 YFSETQ.

This clonotype has at least ten counts. The rearrangement joins TRBV12-3 or TRBV12-4 to TRBJ2-5; D gene uncertain. The CDR3 runs 12 residues. Trimming removed 5 bases from V and 4 bases from J, with 8 bases in between. The CDR3 loop reads CASSPPGETQYF. In DNA form, the CDR3 reads TGTGCCAGCAGTCCACCGGGAGAGACCCAGTACTTC.

A note on this clonotype: Sequence at one end of the junction differs from germline and may be a read error. This chain joins TRBV3-1 and TRBJ2-1; a weak D match, TRBD2 (6 bases). The length of the CDR3 is 18 residues. Germline V gene data show CDR1 as LGHDT and CDR2 as YNNKEL (reference sequence). In DNA form, the CDR3 reads TGTACCAGCAGTTTTGAATCCGGGACTCTAGGATCGTACAATGAGCAGTTCTTC. This gives the protein CTSSFESGTLGSYNEQFF.

The V and J genes are TRBV20-1 and TRBJ2-2, with D maybe TRBD2 (6 bases). Trimming cost V 0 bases and J 7 bases, with 9 bases left between them. There are 13 residues in the CDR3. The germline CDR1 and CDR2 sequences are DFQATT and SNEGSKA (reference sequence). CDR3 residues: CSARDRGGGELFF. The CDR3 coding sequence is TGCAGTGCTAGAGATAGGGGAGGCGGGGAGCTGTTTTTT.

In the case of this clonotype: It may be a read error: a sequence one base away is much more abundant. V and J are TRBV12-3 or TRBV12-4 and TRBJ1-4, with D possibly being TRBD1 (5 bases). This CDR3 is 13 amino acids long. The V end lost 9 bases, the J end lost 8 bases, and 16 bases lay between the germline ends. The CDR3, as DNA: TGTGCCAGTACGGAGGGAGGGACCGAAAAACTGTTTTTT. Protein product: CASTEGGTEKLFF.

This clonotype was observed at least ten times. The chain couples TRBV20-1 to TRBJ2-3, with 7 bases identical to TRBD2. The CDR3 length is 13 residues. Germline values: CDR1 DFQATT, CDR2 SNEGSKA (reference sequence). The CDR3 sequence is CALAGDSTDTQYF. In DNA form, the CDR3 reads TGCGCTCTTGCGGGAGATAGCACAGATACGCAGTATTTT.

This clonotype came up many times. The J gene is TRBJ2-3, the V gene TRBV4-3; D possibly uses TRBD1 or TRBD2 (5 bases each). V lost 0 bases and J 3 bases, leaving 13 bases between the germline ends. The CDR3 runs 16 residues. Per the germline V gene, CDR1 is LGHNA and CDR2 is YSLEER. In DNA, the CDR3 is TGCGCCAGCAGCCAAGAAGCCGGGGCTCTAACAGATACGCAGTATTTT. It is translated as CASSQEAGALTDTQYF.

The genes are TRBV28 and TRBJ1-1, with TRBD1 as a possible D gene (6 bases). V lost 6 bases, J lost 0 bases, and 11 bases lay in between. Germline CDR1 and CDR2: MDHEN and SYDVKM. The CDR3 loop spans 14 amino acids. Written as DNA, the CDR3 is TGTGCCAGCAGCTCAGGACAGATGAACACTGAAGCTTTCTTT. The encoded protein is CASSSGQMNTEAFF.

The sample holds a few counts of this clonotype. This chain connects TRBV10-3 to TRBJ2-5; D might be TRBD2 (7 bases). The CDR3 runs to 13 residues. Germline CDR1 and CDR2: ENHRY and SYGVKD. V dropped 5 bases and J dropped 4 bases, with 11 bases sitting between them. DNA for the CDR3: TGTGCCATCAGTCAGGGGAGGGGAGAGACCCAGTACTTC. Translating it yields CAISQGRGETQYF.

The table lists this clonotype with many counts. This chain joins TRBV28 and TRBJ1-2; 7 bases agree with TRBD1. Unmatched junction bases numbered 20, after V lost 10 bases and J lost 0 bases. The CDR3 is 18 amino acids. In germline, CDR1 is MDHEN, CDR2 SYDVKM. The CDR3 nucleotides read TGTGCCACCAATCTCCTCCTGGGACAGTCAAACCCTAACTATGGCTACACCTTC. As protein: CATNLLLGQSNPNYGYTF.